This T cell receptor (beta chain) was found in a study of cytomegalovirus exposure and HLA in healthy donors. Across the study: HLA-typed donors contributed around 85 million unique TCRs, which were held in an early data release.

The CDR3 runs 14 residues. J was trimmed by 1 base and V by 10 bases; bases with no gene match: 7. The germline gives CDR1 ENHRY, CDR2 SYGVKD. Amplification used 60 Vbeta primers and 13 Jbeta primers. TCRdb's copy holds only in-frame clones and misses some; the assay was immunoSEQ multiplex PCR. The table lists some 38,000 clones, 53% of them singletons. All the people who gave samples were healthy bone marrow donors. This clonotype was sampled from a woman in her 40s in good health and CMV-seropositive. The rearrangement links TRBV10-3 to TRBJ1-5, with TRBD1 matching 7 bases. The sequenced material came from PBMCs. The CDR3 loop reads CATTKDRSNQPQHF. In DNA form, the CDR3 reads TGTGCCACTACTAAGGACAGGAGCAATCAGCCCCAGCATTTT.